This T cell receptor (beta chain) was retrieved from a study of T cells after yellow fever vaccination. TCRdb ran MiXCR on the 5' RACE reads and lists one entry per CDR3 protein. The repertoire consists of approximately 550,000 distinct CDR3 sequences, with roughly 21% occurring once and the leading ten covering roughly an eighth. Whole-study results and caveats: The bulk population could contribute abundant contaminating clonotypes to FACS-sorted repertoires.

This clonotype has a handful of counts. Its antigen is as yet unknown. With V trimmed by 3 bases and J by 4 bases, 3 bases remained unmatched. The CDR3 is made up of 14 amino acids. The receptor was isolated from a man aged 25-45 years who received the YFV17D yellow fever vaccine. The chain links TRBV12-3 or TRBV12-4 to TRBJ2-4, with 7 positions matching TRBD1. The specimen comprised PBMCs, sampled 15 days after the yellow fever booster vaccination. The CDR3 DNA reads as TGTGCCAGCAGTTTGGACAGGCCTAAAAACATTCAGTACTTC. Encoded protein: CASSLDRPKNIQYF.